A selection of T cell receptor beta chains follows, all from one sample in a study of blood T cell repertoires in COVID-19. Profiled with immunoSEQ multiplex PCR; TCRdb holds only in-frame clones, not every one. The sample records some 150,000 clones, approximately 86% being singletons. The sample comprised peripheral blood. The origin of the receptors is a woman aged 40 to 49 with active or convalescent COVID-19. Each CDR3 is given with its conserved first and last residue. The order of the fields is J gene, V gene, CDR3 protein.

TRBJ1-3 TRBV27 CASSLSGEGSGNTIYF
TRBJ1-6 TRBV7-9 CASSKYQGAGIIGSPLHF
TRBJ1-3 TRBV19 CASTEQGAAGNTIYF
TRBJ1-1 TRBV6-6 CASSYPDTEAFF
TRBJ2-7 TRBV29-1 CSVDAGPAYEQYF
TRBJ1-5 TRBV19 CASSTGKGNQPQHF
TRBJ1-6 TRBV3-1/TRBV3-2 CASSPTGVNSPLHF
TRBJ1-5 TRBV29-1 CSVEGPPHSNQPQHF
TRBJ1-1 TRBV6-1 CASSDFFTEAFF
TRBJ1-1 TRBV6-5 CASSYSGGDTEAFF
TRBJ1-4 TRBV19 CASSIGFVSRGNEKLFF
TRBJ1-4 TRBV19 CASSIAGGGEKLFF
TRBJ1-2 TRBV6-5 CASSREMSGVGGYTF
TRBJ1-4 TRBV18 CASSPQPPRGSATNEKLFF
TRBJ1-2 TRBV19 CASSIDGDRGLIRGYGYTF
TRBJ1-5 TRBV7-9 CASSPRDRNQPQHF
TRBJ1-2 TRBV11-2 CASSLDLPDRHYGYTF
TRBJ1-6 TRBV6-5 CASNVRAYNSPLHF
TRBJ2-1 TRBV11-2 CASSPTSGRSDEQFF
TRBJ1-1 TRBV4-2 CASSPRTANTEAFF
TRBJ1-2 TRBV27 CASSLNGAAGAYGYTF
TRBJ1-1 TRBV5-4 CASRPRDRGNTEAFF
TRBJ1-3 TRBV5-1 CASSNGGLGPNSGNTIYF
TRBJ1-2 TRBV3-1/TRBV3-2 CASSQYRDNYGYTF
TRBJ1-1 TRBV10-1 CASSVHRNTEAFF
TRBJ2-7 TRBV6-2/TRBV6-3 CASSYSWTSGDVYEQYF
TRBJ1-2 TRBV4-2 CASSPNSGASGYTF
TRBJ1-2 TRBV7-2 CASRATGGYGYTF
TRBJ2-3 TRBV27 CASRGISGMDDTQYF
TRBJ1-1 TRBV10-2 CASSRSGGGTEAFF
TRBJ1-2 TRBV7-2 CASSLDGTGSYGYTF
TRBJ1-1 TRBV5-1 CASSLDGTGVNTEAFF
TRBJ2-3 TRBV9 CASRFRDRGTDTQYF
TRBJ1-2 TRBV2 CASRINRDGYTF
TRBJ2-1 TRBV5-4 CASTTGGTTHNEQFF
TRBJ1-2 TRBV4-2 CASSPGGYGYTF
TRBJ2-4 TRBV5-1 CASSVRGSSAKNIQYF
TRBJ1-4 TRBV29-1 CSVRRTGGKEKLFF
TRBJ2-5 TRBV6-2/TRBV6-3 CASSYPSQRGDQETQYF
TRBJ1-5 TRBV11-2 CASSLGPDRGNQPQHF
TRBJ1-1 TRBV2 CASGRDSLMNTEAFF
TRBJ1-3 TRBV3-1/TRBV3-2 CASSQGASPGNTIYF
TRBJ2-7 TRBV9 CASSVGVTGGYYEQYF
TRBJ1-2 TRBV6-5 CASSYGRAYGYTF
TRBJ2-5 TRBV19 CASMGGAAQETQYF
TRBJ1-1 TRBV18 CASSPRTGGTEAFF
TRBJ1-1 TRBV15 CATSMGQNTEAFF
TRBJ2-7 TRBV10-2 CASFEGLAGGLFYEQYF
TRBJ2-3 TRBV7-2 CASSLALGITDTQYF
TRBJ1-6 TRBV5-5 CASSRQGDTYNSPLHF
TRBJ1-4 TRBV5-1 CASSPGQGRETNEKLFF
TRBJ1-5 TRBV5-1 CASSEGTGRSNQPQHF
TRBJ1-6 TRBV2 CASSDIDSPLHF
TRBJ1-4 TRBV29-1 CSVEQGNEKLFF
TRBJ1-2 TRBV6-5 CASLAWGVGNYGYTF
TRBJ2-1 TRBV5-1 CASSLNPGVVSGNEQFF
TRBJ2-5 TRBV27 CASRRGQNQETQYF
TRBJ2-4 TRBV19 CASSIRGQKNIQYF
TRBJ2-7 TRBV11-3 CASSLAPGSGNEQYF
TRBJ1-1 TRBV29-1 CSVARNTEAFF